The 27 T cell receptor beta chains in this list originate from one sample, sequenced in a study of blood T cell repertoires in COVID-19. Sequencing used immunoSEQ multiplex PCR; TCRdb keeps in-frame clones, though not all of them. The data contain about 190,000 clones, around 85% of them seen just once; the ten biggest clones take up approximately 3%. The source material was PBMCs or T cells enriched from blood (not recorded which). These receptors were obtained from a woman between 25 and 40 years old who had recovered from COVID-19.

The DNA for the CDR3 is TGTGCCAGCAGTGGGACTAGCGGGGACAAAAACATTCAGTACTTC. It encodes CASSGTSGDKNIQYF. The chain links TRBV2 to TRBJ2-4; 12 positions match TRBD2. The CDR3 spans 15 residues. Trimming removed 4 bases from V and 3 bases from J; junction bases left unmatched: 1. Looked up from germline, CDR1 is SNHLY and CDR2 is FYNNEI.

The count of this clone is one. This chain connects TRBV19 to TRBJ2-5, with 7 bases that match TRBD2. CDR3 length equals 13 residues. V was clipped by 6 bases and J by 2 bases; unmatched bases: 3. CDR1 and CDR2 from the germline V gene are LNHDA and SQIVND (reference sequence). Written as DNA, the CDR3 is TGTGCCAGTAGGAGAGCGGGGCAAGAGACCCAGTACTTC. Its protein product is CASRRAGQETQYF. The variable domain in full, completed from reference TRBV19 and TRBJ2-5, reads DGGITQSPKYLFRKEGQNVTLSCEQNLNHDAMYWYRQDPGQGLRLIYYSQIVNDFQKGDIAEGYSVSREKKESFPLTVTSAQKNPTAFYLCASRRAGQETQYFGPGTRLLVL.

A note on this clone: The junction shows a germline mismatch at one end, possibly a read error. This rearrangement joins TRBV4-1 to TRBJ1-2; unclear D gene. The CDR3 covers 15 residues. The germline V gene encodes CDR1 MGHRA and CDR2 YSYEKL. The CDR3 coding sequence is TGCCCCAGCCGCCGGCCCGAGGGCCTCTACTATGGCTACACCTTC. Amino acids: CPSRRPEGLYYGYTF.

CDR3 coding DNA: TGTGCCAGCAGTGAAGCGGGACAGGGGTACGAGCAGTACGTC. Protein sequence: CASSEAGQGYEQYV. The rearrangement links TRBV6-1 to TRBJ2-7, with TRBD1 identical over 10 bases. There are 14 residues in the CDR3. CDR1 MNHNS and CDR2 SASEGT come from the germline V gene. The trim removed 0 bases at V and 4 bases at J, leaving 0 bases unmatched.

This chain joins TRBV9 and TRBJ2-1; D is possibly TRBD2 (7 bases). The V gene's germline CDR1 is SGDLS and CDR2 YYNGEE. V lost 4 bases and J 7 bases, leaving 18 bases between the germline ends. The CDR3 totals 15 residues. CDR3 sequence reads: CASSPRGAGVNEQFF. CDR3 coding DNA: TGTGCCAGCAGCCCTCGGGGGGCTGGGGTTAATGAGCAGTTCTTC.

This clone was found a few times. V is TRBV5-5 and J is TRBJ2-5, with D possibly matching TRBD2 (6 bases). Germline V gene sequence: CDR1 SGHKS, CDR2 YYEKEE (reference sequence). With 0 bases removed from V and 2 bases from J, the gap between germline ends came to 11 bases. The CDR3 spans 15 residues. The CDR3 region is CASSLAGLPQETQYF. The CDR3 DNA reads TGTGCCAGCAGCTTGGCGGGACTTCCGCAAGAGACCCAGTACTTC.

Only one count was recorded for this clone. The genes are TRBV7-2 and TRBJ2-5, with TRBD2 as a possible D gene (6 bases). Trimming cost V 2 bases and J 2 bases, with 18 bases left between them. CDR1 and CDR2 from the germline V gene are SGHTA and FQGNSA. This CDR3 is 17 amino acids long. The CDR3 loop reads CASSLFGVSGRQETQYF. CDR3 DNA: TGTGCCAGCAGCTTATTTGGGGTTAGCGGAAGACAAGAGACCCAGTACTTC.

V gene TRBV2 combines with J gene TRBJ2-3; D call uncertain. Deletions cut 6 bases from V and 6 bases from J, with 4 bases between. Germline V gene sequence: CDR1 SNHLY, CDR2 FYNNEI. This CDR3 has 10 residues. The CDR3 DNA reads as TGTGCCAGCAGGGCCGATACGCAGTATTTT. It codes for CASRADTQYF.

The genes are TRBV28 and TRBJ2-3, with 14 bases matching TRBD2. Trimming took 4 bases from V and 5 from J; bases not matched to a gene: 5. This CDR3 has 16 residues. Germline values: CDR1 MDHEN, CDR2 SYDVKM. DNA of the CDR3: TGTGCCAGCAGTTCCCGACTAGCGGGGGGGTTAGATACGCAGTATTTT. It is translated as CASSSRLAGGLDTQYF.

The chain recombines TRBV6-1 with TRBJ1-2, with D possibly TRBD1 on 6 matching bases. The CDR3 sequence is 12 residues long. The V gene's germline CDR1 is MNHNS and CDR2 SASEGT. V was clipped by 3 bases and J by 8 bases, with 10 bases between them. The CDR3 nucleotides read TGTGCCAGCAGTGAGGGGGCGAGGGGCTACACCTTC. Amino acids: CASSEGARGYTF.

The V call is TRBV25-1, the J call TRBJ1-4; 10 bases are a match to TRBD1. The CDR3 totals 17 residues. Trimming took 0 bases from V and 7 from J; bases not matched to a gene: 8. Per the germline V gene, CDR1 is MGHDK and CDR2 is SYGVNS. CDR3 coding DNA: TGTGCCAGCAGTGAATATCTATCCGGGACAGGGGCTGAAAAACTGTTTTTT. Protein sequence: CASSEYLSGTGAEKLFF. The variable domain in full, with the rest retrieved from reference TRBV25-1 and TRBJ1-4, is EADIYQTPRYLVIGTGKKITLECSQTMGHDKMYWYQQDPGMELHLIHYSYGVNSTEKGDLSSESTVSRIRTEHFPLTLESARPSHTSQYLCASSEYLSGTGAEKLFFGSGTQLSVL.

The rearrangement joins TRBV11-3 to TRBJ1-1; D is unresolved. The ends were cut back, 5 bases at V and 6 bases at J, with 13 bases in the middle. Per germline, CDR1 SGHNT and CDR2 YENEEA. The CDR3 spans 13 residues. The CDR3 DNA follows: TGTGCCAGCAGCCGAGGAGGACTAGCTGAAGCTTTCTTT. Translated, it gives CASSRGGLAEAFF.

In DNA, the CDR3 is TGTGCCAGCAGCTTGAGAACGAACACTGAAGCTTTCTTT. Its protein is CASSLRTNTEAFF. V usage is TRBV7-8 and J usage is TRBJ1-1; D is unresolved. Trimming cost V 3 bases and J 1 base, with 6 bases left between them. Germline CDR1 SGHVS, CDR2 FQNEAQ. CDR3 length equals 13 residues.

The V and J genes are TRBV19 and TRBJ1-1; TRBD1 might be the D (6 bases). Germline V lookup: CDR1 LNHDA, CDR2 SQIVND (reference sequence). This CDR3 contains 15 residues. V was shortened by 7 bases and J by 3 bases, with 18 bases between the two germline ends. CDR3: CASTAIAQGYTEAFF. DNA of the CDR3: TGTGCCAGTACCGCCATCGCCCAGGGGTACACTGAAGCTTTCTTT.

This chain uses TRBV12-5 with TRBJ1-3; TRBD1 agrees at 7 bases. CDR3 length: 15 amino acids. V was pared by 1 base and J by 4 bases, with 4 bases of the junction left unmatched. CDR1 and CDR2 (germline): LGHNT, FRNRAP. In DNA, the CDR3 is TGTGCTAGTGGTTTGGAGACAGGGTCGGGAAACACCATATATTTT. This encodes CASGLETGSGNTIYF.

This clone occurred once. V usage is TRBV9 and J usage is TRBJ2-1; 10 bases are a match to TRBD2. Germline V lookup: CDR1 SGDLS, CDR2 YYNGEE. The CDR3 consists of 17 residues. J gave up 0 bases and V 4 bases, and 7 bases lay outside the gene matches. CDR3 sequence: CASSPWASGSSYNEQFF. The CDR3 region has the DNA TGTGCCAGCAGCCCGTGGGCTAGCGGGAGCTCCTACAATGAGCAGTTCTTC.

This chain joins TRBV21-1 and TRBJ1-5; the table gives TRBD1 as D, unverified against the DNA. TRBV21-1 represents a pseudogene. The CDR3 is 19 residues long. CDR3: CASSKGMYRARYSNQPQHF. Here the CDR3 DNA reads TGTGCCAGCAGCAAAGGCATGTACAGGGCAAGGTATAGCAATCAGCCCCAGCATTTT.

The chain links TRBV3-1 (or the pseudogene TRBV3-2) to TRBJ2-5; 8 nucleotides align to TRBD2. The length of the CDR3 is 12 residues. Germline loops: CDR1 LGHDT, CDR2 YNNKEL (reference sequence). V was pared by 0 bases and J by 13 bases, with 4 bases of the junction left unmatched. The CDR3 DNA sequence: TGTGCCAGCAGCCAAGAATTAGCGGGGCGGTACTTC. Its translation: CASSQELAGRYF.

The sample holds a few counts of this clone. The chain links TRBV5-1 to TRBJ2-1; 7 bases line up with TRBD2. V shed 1 base, J shed 5 bases, and the junction held 18 bases outside the gene matches. CDR1 is SGHRS and CDR2 is YFSETQ in the germline V gene. The CDR3 has 19 amino acids. CDR3: CASSLRWEGEGTTDNEQFF. Written as DNA, the CDR3 is TGCGCCAGCAGCTTGAGGTGGGAGGGAGAGGGAACAACCGACAATGAGCAGTTCTTC. The full variable domain, completed using reference TRBV5-1 and TRBJ2-1, is KAGVTQTPRYLIKTRGQQVTLSCSPISGHRSVSWYQQTPGQGLQFLFEYFSETQRNKGNFPGRFSGRQFSNSRSEMNVSTLELGDSALYLCASSLRWEGEGTTDNEQFFGPGTRLTVL.

This clone has ten or more counts. The chain uses TRBV5-6 and TRBJ1-1; TRBD1 aligns across 7 bases. Losses at the gene ends were 4 bases for V and 5 bases for J; bases not matched to a gene: 17. This CDR3 region has 17 residues. The germline CDR1 and CDR2 sequences are SGHDT and YYEEEE. The CDR3 reads CASSDRQGWVSSTEAFF. CDR3 DNA sequence: TGTGCCAGCAGCGACAGACAGGGTTGGGTTTCGAGTACTGAAGCTTTCTTT.

V gene TRBV4-1 combines with J gene TRBJ1-1; TRBD1 is a possible D gene (6 bases). CDR3 length equals 14 residues. Between the trimmed V and J ends, which lost 4 bases and 0 bases, there was a span of 9 bases. Germline loops: CDR1 MGHRA, CDR2 YSYEKL. CDR3 loop: CASSRDTLNTEAFF. The CDR3 DNA reads as TGCGCCAGCAGCCGGGACACCTTGAACACTGAAGCTTTCTTT.

Turning to this clone: The junction departs from the called germline gene at one end, perhaps through a read error. The rearrangement links TRBV7-7 to TRBJ2-5, with TRBD2 as a possible D gene (5 bases). Germline CDR1 SSHAT, CDR2 FNYEAQ (reference sequence). CDR3 length: 15 amino acids. In nucleotides, the CDR3 is TGTGCTAGCAGCTTAGCAATAGCGACACAAGAGACCCAGTACTTC. Translating gives CASSLAIATQETQYF.

V usage is TRBV2 and J usage is TRBJ2-3; 11 bases agree with TRBD1. The CDR3 loop spans 15 amino acids. J gave up 4 bases and V 5 bases, and 5 bases lay outside the gene matches. Germline V lookup: CDR1 SNHLY, CDR2 FYNNEI. The CDR3 coding sequence is TGTGCCAGCAGTCCCCCGGGACAGGGGGCAGATACGCAGTATTTT. Its translation is CASSPPGQGADTQYF.

This chain links TRBV10-3 with TRBJ2-1, with TRBD2 matching 9 bases. V was clipped by 6 bases and J by 3 bases; unmatched bases: 6. Germline V gene data show CDR1 as ENHRY and CDR2 as SYGVKD. The CDR3 runs 15 residues. CDR3 nucleotide sequence: TGTGCCATCAGGGGACTAGCCGAAGGCTACAATGAGCAGTTCTTC. This translates into CAIRGLAEGYNEQFF.

This sequence joins TRBV5-6 and TRBJ2-5; D is ambiguous. The germline gives CDR1 SGHDT, CDR2 YYEEEE. V was shortened by 5 bases and J by 1 base, with 12 bases between the two germline ends. The CDR3 sequence is 14 residues long. The CDR3 coding sequence is TGTGCCAGCAGTGACTTGACGGCCCAAGAGACCCAGTACTTC. Translating it yields CASSDLTAQETQYF.

This clone was found once. This same CDR3 is encoded by further DNA sequences in the sample. This chain joins TRBV19 and TRBJ1-2, with no clear D. The CDR3 has 12 amino acids. The germline CDR1 and CDR2 sequences are LNHDA and SQIVND (reference sequence). Trimming pared 3 bases from V and 5 bases from J, leaving 7 bases between. The CDR3 DNA reads as TGTGCCAGTAGTATGGCGGGGTATGGCTACACCTTC. This gives the protein CASSMAGYGYTF. Full variable domain (remainder filled in from reference TRBV19 and TRBJ1-2): DGGITQSPKYLFRKEGQNVTLSCEQNLNHDAMYWYRQDPGQGLRLIYYSQIVNDFQKGDIAEGYSVSREKKESFPLTVTSAQKNPTAFYLCASSMAGYGYTFGSGTRLTVV.

This clone has just a few counts. This chain connects TRBV5-1 to TRBJ2-2; D perhaps matches TRBD1 (5 bases). V gave up 2 bases and J gave up 6 bases, with 11 bases separating them. Germline CDR1 reads SGHRS; CDR2 reads YFSETQ. This CDR3 contains 14 residues. CDR3 bases: TGCGCCAGCAGCTTTAAAGGGGCGCCCGGGGAGCTGTTTTTT. Translation: CASSFKGAPGELFF.